This T cell receptor (beta chain) was profiled in a study of blood T cell repertoires in COVID-19. Whole-study context: Samples representing acute and convalescent COVID-19 were sourced from the United States, Italy and Spain. Sources were T cells, B-cell-depleted T cells, or PBMCs; the material itself was cDNA or gDNA.

This clone has just one count. Authors' analysis steps: Nucleated cell counts were estimated from reference gene primer amplification. Clones were read by immunoSEQ multiplex PCR, and TCRdb kept only the in-frame ones, dropping some. Clone size and V and J calls were adopted from that table, with D and trimming inferred from the DNA. The table shows over 130,000 clones, with about 80% occurring only once. The CDR3 extends over 15 amino acids. The germline V and J ends were trimmed by 5 bases and 2 bases, with 16 bases remaining between them. The germline gives CDR1 SEHNR, CDR2 FQNEAQ (reference sequence).

Material for sequencing was peripheral blood. V gene TRBV7-9 combines with J gene TRBJ2-7; TRBD1 is a possible D gene (6 bases). The source is a woman aged 55-70 years with acute or convalescent COVID-19. CDR3 DNA: TGTGCCAGCAGCCCCAGGACAGAACGGACCTACGAGCAGTACTTC. Protein sequence: CASSPRTERTYEQYF.